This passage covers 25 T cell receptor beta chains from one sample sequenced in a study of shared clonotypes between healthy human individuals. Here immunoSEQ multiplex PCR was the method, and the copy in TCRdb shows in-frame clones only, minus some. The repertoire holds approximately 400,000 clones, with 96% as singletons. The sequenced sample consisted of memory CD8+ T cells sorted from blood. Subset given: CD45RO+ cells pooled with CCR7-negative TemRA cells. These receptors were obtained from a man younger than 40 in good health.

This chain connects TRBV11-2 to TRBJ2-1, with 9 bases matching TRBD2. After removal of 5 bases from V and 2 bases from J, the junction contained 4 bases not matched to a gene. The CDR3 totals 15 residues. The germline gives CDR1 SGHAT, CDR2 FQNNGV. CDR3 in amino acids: CASSPAGGAYNEQFF. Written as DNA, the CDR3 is TGTGCCAGCAGCCCAGCGGGAGGAGCCTACAATGAGCAGTTCTTC.

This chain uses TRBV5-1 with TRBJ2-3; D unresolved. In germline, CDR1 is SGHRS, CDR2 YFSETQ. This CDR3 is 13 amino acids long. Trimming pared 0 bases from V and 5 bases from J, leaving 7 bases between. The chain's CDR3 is CASSLDQVDTQYF. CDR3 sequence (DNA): TGCGCCAGCAGCTTGGATCAGGTAGATACGCAGTATTTT.

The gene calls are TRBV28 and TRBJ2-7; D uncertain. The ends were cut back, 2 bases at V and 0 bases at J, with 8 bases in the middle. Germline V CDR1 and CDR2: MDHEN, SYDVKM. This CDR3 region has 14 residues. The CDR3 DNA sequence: TGTGCCAGCAGTTTAGCAACAGCCTCCTACGAGCAGTACTTC. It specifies CASSLATASYEQYF.

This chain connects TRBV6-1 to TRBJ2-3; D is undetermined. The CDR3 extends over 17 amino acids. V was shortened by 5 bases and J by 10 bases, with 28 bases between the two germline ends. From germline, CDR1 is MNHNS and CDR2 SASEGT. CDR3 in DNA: TGTGCCAGCAGTCAAGGTAGCCACCTGCTTGTATGGGCAGCGCAGTATTTT. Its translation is CASSQGSHLLVWAAQYF.

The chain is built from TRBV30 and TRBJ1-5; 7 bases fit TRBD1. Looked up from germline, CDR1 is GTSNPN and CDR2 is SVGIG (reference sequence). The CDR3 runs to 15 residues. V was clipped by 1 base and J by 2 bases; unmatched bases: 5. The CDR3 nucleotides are TGTGCCTGGAGTGGAAGCGGACAGGGCAATCAGCCCCAGCATTTT. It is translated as CAWSGSGQGNQPQHF.

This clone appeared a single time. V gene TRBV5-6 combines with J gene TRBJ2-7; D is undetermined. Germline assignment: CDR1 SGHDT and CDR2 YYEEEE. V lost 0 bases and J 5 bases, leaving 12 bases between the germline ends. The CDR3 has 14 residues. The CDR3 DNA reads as TGTGCCAGCAGCTTGGAGGATAGGGTCAACGAGCAGTACTTC. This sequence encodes CASSLEDRVNEQYF. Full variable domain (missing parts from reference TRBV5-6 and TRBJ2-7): DAGVTQSPTHLIKTRGQQVTLRCSPKSGHDTVSWYQQALGQGPQFIFQYYEEEERQRGNFPDRFSGHQFPNYSSELNVNALLLGDSALYLCASSLEDRVNEQYFGPGTRLTVT.

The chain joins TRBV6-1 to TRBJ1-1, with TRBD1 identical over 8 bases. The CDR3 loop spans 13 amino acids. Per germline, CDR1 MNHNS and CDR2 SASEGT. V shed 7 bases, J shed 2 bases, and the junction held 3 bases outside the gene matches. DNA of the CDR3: TGTGCCAGCAAGACAGGGGCTAACACTGAAGCTTTCTTT. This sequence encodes CASKTGANTEAFF.

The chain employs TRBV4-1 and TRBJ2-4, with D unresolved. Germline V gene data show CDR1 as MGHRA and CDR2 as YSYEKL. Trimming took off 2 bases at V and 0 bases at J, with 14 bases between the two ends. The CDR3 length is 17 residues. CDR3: CASSQLGIPAAKNIQYF. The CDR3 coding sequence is TGCGCCAGCAGCCAACTGGGGATCCCCGCAGCCAAAAACATTCAGTACTTC.

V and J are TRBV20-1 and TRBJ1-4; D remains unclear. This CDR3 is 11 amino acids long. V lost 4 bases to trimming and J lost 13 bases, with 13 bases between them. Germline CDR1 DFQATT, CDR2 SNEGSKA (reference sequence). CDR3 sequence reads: CSAKTSEGLFF. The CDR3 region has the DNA TGCAGTGCTAAAACCTCGGAGGGACTGTTTTTT.

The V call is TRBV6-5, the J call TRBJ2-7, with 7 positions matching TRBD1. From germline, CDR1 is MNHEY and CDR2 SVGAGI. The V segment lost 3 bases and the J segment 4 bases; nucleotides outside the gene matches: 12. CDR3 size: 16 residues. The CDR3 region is CASSYSLGGMDYEQYF. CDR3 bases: TGTGCCAGCAGTTATTCCCTAGGGGGCATGGATTACGAGCAGTACTTC.

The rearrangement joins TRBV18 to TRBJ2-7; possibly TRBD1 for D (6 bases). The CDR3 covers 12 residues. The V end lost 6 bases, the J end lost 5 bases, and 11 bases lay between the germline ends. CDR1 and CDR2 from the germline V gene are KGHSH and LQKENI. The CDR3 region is CASSDQGNEQYF. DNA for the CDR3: TGTGCCAGCTCGGATCAGGGGAACGAGCAGTACTTC.

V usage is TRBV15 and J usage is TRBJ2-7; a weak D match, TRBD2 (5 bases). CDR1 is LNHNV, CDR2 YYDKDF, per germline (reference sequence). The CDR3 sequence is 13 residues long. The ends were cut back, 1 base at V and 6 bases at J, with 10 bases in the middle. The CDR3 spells CATSRVWELEQYF. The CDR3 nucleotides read TGTGCCACCAGCAGAGTTTGGGAGCTCGAGCAGTACTTC.

CDR3: CASRGRIMDEQYF. The CDR3 coding sequence is TGTGCCAGCCGCGGACGGATCATGGACGAGCAGTACTTC. The chain combines TRBV28 with TRBJ2-7; the D is unclear. The germline V gene encodes CDR1 MDHEN and CDR2 SYDVKM. Trimming pared 8 bases from V and 5 bases from J, leaving 16 bases between. CDR3 length: 13 amino acids.

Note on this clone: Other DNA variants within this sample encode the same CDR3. The CDR3 reads CASSLSLNTEAFF. The CDR3 DNA sequence: TGTGCCAGCAGTTTATCCCTGAACACTGAAGCTTTCTTT. The rearrangement links TRBV27 to TRBJ1-1, with D unclear. Trimming pared 0 bases from V and 0 bases from J, leaving 2 bases between. The CDR3 length is 13 residues. Germline CDR1 reads MNHEY; CDR2 reads SMNVEV (reference sequence).

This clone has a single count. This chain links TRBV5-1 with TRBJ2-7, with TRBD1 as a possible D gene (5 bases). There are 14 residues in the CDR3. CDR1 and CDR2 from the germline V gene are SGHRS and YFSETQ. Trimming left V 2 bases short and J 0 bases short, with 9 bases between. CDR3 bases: TGCGCCAGCAGCTTTTGGGGCCCCTCCTACGAGCAGTACTTC. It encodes CASSFWGPSYEQYF.

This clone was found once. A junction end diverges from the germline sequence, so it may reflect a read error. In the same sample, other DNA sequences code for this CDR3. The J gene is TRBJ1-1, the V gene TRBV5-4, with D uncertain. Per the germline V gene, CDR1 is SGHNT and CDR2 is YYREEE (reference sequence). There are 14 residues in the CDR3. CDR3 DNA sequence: TGTGCCAGCAGCTTGGCCGGTGCAGACACTGAAGCTTTTTTT. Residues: CASSLAGADTEAFF.

CDR3 in DNA: TGTGCCAGCACCAAGGGAGGGAGGCGCACTGAAGCTTTCTTT. It codes for CASTKGGRRTEAFF. J is TRBJ1-1 and V is TRBV7-8; D call uncertain. Trimming pared 7 bases from V and 4 bases from J, leaving 16 bases between. Germline CDR1 is SGHVS and CDR2 is FQNEAQ. The CDR3 runs to 14 residues.

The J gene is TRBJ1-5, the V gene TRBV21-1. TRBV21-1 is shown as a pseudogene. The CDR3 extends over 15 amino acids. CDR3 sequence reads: CASSSYADSNQPQHF. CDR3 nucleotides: TGTGCCAGCAGCAGCTATGCGGATAGCAATCAGCCCCAGCATTTT.

For the CDR3, the DNA is TGTGCCAGCAGCTTGGGACAGCTCCATTATGGCTACACCTTC. Residues: CASSLGQLHYGYTF. This rearrangement joins TRBV7-6 to TRBJ1-2, with 7 bases that match TRBD1. V lost 3 bases, J lost 5 bases, and 6 bases stayed unmatched. The CDR3 is 14 amino acids. Germline CDR1 reads SGHVS; CDR2 reads FNYEAQ.

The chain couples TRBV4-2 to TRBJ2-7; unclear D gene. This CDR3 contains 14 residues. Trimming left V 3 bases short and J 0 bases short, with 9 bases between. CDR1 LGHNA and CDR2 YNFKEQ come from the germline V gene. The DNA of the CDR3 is TGTGCCAGCAGCCACGACTTGAACTCCTACGAGCAGTACTTC. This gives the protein CASSHDLNSYEQYF.

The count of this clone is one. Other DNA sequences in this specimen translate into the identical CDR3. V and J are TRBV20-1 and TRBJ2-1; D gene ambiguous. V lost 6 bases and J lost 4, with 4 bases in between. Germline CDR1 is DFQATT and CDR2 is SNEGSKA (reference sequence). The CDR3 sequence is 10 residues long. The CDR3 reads CSADYNEQFF. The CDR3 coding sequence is TGCAGTGCGGATTACAATGAGCAGTTCTTC.

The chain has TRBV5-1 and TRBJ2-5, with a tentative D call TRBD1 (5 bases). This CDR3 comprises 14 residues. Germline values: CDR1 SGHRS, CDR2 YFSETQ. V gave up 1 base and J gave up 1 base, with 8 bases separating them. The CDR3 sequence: CASSLRGLQETQYF. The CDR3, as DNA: TGCGCCAGCAGCTTGAGGGGTCTCCAAGAGACCCAGTACTTC.

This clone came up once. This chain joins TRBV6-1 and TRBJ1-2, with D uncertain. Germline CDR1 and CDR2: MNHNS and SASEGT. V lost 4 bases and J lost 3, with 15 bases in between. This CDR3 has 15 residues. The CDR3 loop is CASSVTAYHHYGYTF. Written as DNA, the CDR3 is TGTGCCAGCAGTGTAACAGCTTACCACCACTATGGCTACACCTTC.

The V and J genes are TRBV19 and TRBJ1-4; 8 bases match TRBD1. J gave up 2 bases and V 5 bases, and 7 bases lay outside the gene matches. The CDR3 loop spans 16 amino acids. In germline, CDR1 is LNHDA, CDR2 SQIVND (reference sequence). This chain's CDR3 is CASSFGQGSTNEKLFF. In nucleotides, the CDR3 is TGTGCCAGTAGTTTCGGACAGGGCAGCACTAATGAAAAACTGTTTTTT.

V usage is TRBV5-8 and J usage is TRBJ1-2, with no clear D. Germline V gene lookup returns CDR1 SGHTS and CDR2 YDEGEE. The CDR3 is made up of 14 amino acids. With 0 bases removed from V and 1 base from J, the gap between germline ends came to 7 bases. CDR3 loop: CASSLVGFNYGYTF. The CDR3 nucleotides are TGTGCCAGCAGCTTGGTGGGCTTTAACTATGGCTACACCTTC. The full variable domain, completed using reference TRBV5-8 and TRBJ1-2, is EAGVTQSPTHLIKTRGQQATLRCSPISGHTSVYWYQQALGLGLQFLLWYDEGEERNRGNFPPRFSGRQFPNYSSELNVNALELEDSALYLCASSLVGFNYGYTFGSGTRLTVV.